This T cell receptor (beta chain) came from a study of T-cell reconstitution after alpha-beta-depleted transplantation in children. Unique molecular identifiers were used to barcode this TCRbeta library. TCRdb independently ran MiXCR on the PCR reads; one entry per CDR3 protein. The sample yields some 290,000 distinct CDR3 sequences, more than 9% seen once. This clonotype appeared a few times. CDR1 is DFQATT and CDR2 is SNEGSKA in the germline V gene (reference sequence). The length of the CDR3 is 14 residues. V lost 0 bases to trimming and J lost 4 bases; unmatched junction nucleotides: 6. The sequence was obtained from a human donor who donated a stem cell graft to a child with SCID. The sequenced sample was PBMCs from the stem cell graft donor, obtained from the stem cell graft. This chain connects TRBV20-1 to TRBJ2-7, with TRBD2 matching over 7 bases. CDR3 sequence reads: CSARDESGVYEQYF. The CDR3 DNA reads TGCAGTGCTAGAGATGAAAGCGGGGTATACGAGCAGTACTTC.